These 6 T cell receptor beta chains were sequenced from one sample in a study of control samples from healthy donors and cancer patients. Produced via immunoSEQ multiplex PCR; TCRdb's table is partial and in-frame only. In the table there are fewer than 200,000 clones, roughly 88% of which are singletons. Sequencing was performed on blood. Receptors originate from a woman in her thirties in good health.

The chain uses TRBV10-3 and TRBJ2-1; 8 positions match TRBD1. The CDR3 sequence is 15 residues long. V was pared by 6 bases and J by 0 bases, with 4 bases of the junction left unmatched. Germline V gives CDR1 ENHRY, CDR2 SYGVKD. The CDR3: CAISQQGDSYNEQFF. Written as DNA, the CDR3 is TGTGCCATCAGCCAACAGGGGGACTCCTACAATGAGCAGTTCTTC.

This sequence joins TRBV28 and TRBJ2-1; the match to TRBD2 covers 14 bases. Looked up from germline, CDR1 is MDHEN and CDR2 is SYDVKM. The J segment lost 15 bases and the V segment lost 4 bases, leaving 11 bases of the junction unmatched. This CDR3 has 15 amino acids. CDR3 in amino acids: CASSSPGTSGRRPFF. In DNA, the CDR3 is TGTGCCAGCAGTTCCCCCGGGACTAGCGGGAGAAGGCCGTTCTTC. Full variable domain (remainder filled in from reference TRBV28 and TRBJ2-1): DVKVTQSSRYLVKRTGEKVFLECVQDMDHENMFWYRQDPGLGLRLIYFSYDVKMKEKGDIPEGYSVSREKKERFSLILESASTNQTSMYLCASSSPGTSGRRPFFGPGTRLTVL.

CDR3 bases: TGTGCCACCAGTGGAGGGGGAGGGTATACGCAGTATTTT. Encoded protein: CATSGGGGYTQYF. The chain is built from TRBV24-1 and TRBJ2-3; D perhaps matches TRBD2 (7 bases). Germline V CDR1 and CDR2: KGHDR, SFDVKD. Trimming removed 5 bases at V and 7 bases at J, with 12 bases between. The CDR3 runs to 13 residues.

The chain has TRBV6-5 and TRBJ1-5; possibly TRBD1 for D (6 bases). V was clipped by 5 bases and J by 3 bases, with 11 bases between them. The CDR3 runs to 14 residues. Germline V gives CDR1 MNHEY, CDR2 SVGAGI. This CDR3 is CASSPQGANQPQHF. In nucleotides, the CDR3 is TGTGCCAGCAGTCCACAGGGTGCCAATCAGCCCCAGCATTTT.

This sequence joins TRBV3-1 (or the pseudogene TRBV3-2) and TRBJ2-2, with 14 bases fitting TRBD2. The V gene end was trimmed by 4 bases and the J gene end by 5 bases; junction bases not matched to a gene: 9. Germline V gene lookup returns CDR1 LGHDT and CDR2 YNNKEL (reference sequence). This CDR3 has 18 amino acids. This CDR3 reads CASSPGLAGGRQTGELFF. The CDR3 DNA sequence: TGTGCCAGCAGCCCCGGACTAGCGGGAGGCCGCCAAACCGGGGAGCTGTTTTTT.

The V and J genes are TRBV11-2 and TRBJ2-7, with D unresolved. Trimming shortened V by 0 bases and J by 3 bases, and 9 bases separated the two germline ends. Germline CDR1 SGHAT, CDR2 FQNNGV. This CDR3 is 14 amino acids long. CDR3 sequence (DNA): TGTGCCAGCAGCTTAGACCCTAGAAACTACGAGCAGTACGTC. As protein: CASSLDPRNYEQYV.